A selection of T cell receptor beta chains follows, all from one sample in a study of blood T cell repertoires in COVID-19. This table comes from immunoSEQ multiplex PCR, and its TCRdb copy is limited to in-frame clones, with some not included. The profile covers 95,000 to 150,000 clones, with about 80% appearing a single time and approximately 16% taken by the ten largest. Sequencing used peripheral blood. Receptors originate from a man between 60 and 70 years old with active or convalescent COVID-19. The CDR3 runs from the conserved cysteine through the conserved F or W. A D gene is named only where the DNA matches it firmly. Clone size, where shown, is once, few, many, or a class for clones that have expanded.

V gene	J gene	D gene	clone size	CDR3 DNA	CDR3 protein
TRBV3-1/TRBV3-2	TRBJ1-6	TRBD1	.	TGTGCCAGCAGCGCGGAACCTCGGGACAGTTTTAATTCACCCCTCCACTTT	CASSAEPRDSFNSPLHF
TRBV3-1/TRBV3-2	TRBJ2-2	TRBD2	.	TGTGCCAGCAGCCAGACTAGCGGGAGGTCCACCGGGGAGCTGTTTTTT	CASSQTSGRSTGELFF
TRBV4-1	TRBJ2-1	.	.	TGCGCCAGCAGCCACGTACGATCAGGGGGGGAGCAGTTCTTC	CASSHVRSGGEQFF
TRBV27	TRBJ1-2	TRBD1	few	TGTGCCAGCAGTTTGGGGCGACAGGGCAACTATGGCTACACCTTC	CASSLGRQGNYGYTF
TRBV5-1	TRBJ2-4	.	.	TGCGCCAGCAGCTCGGCAGGAGAGGGCAAAAACATTCAGTACTTC	CASSSAGEGKNIQYF
TRBV4-3	TRBJ1-4	.	.	TGCGCCAGCAGCCAAGAATGGCAGGGGTTTGAAAAACTGTTTTTT	CASSQEWQGFEKLFF
TRBV9	TRBJ2-1	TRBD2	.	TGTGCCAGCAGCGCCCTAGCGGACCTCAATGAGCAGTTCTTC	CASSALADLNEQFF
TRBV28	TRBJ2-7	TRBD2	.	TGTGCCACCAGGGCTAGCGGGAACTACGAGCAGTACTTC	CATRASGNYEQYF
TRBV7-2	TRBJ2-7	TRBD1	few	TGTGCCAGCAGCCTAGGCCCGAGGACAGGGTCGGCCTACGAGCAGTACTTC	CASSLGPRTGSAYEQYF
TRBV18	TRBJ2-1	.	.	TGTGCCAGCTCACTAGGGGCCCTTGGGCGGGGCAACAATGAGCAGTTCTTC	CASSLGALGRGNNEQFF
TRBV27	TRBJ1-2	.	many	TGTGCCAGCAGTCACACGGCGGCGGGTGGCTACACCTTC	CASSHTAAGGYTF
TRBV20-1	TRBJ1-4	.	.	TGCAGTGCTAGTCCAACAACTAATGAAAAACTGTTTTTT	CSASPTTNEKLFF
TRBV28	TRBJ1-1	TRBD1	.	TGTGCCAGCGTGGGACAGATGAACACTGAAGCTTTCTTT	CASVGQMNTEAFF
TRBV27	TRBJ2-7	.	few	TGTGCCAGCAGTTTCGGGTCCACATACGAGCAGTACTTC	CASSFGSTYEQYF
TRBV2	TRBJ2-5	TRBD1	.	TGTGCCAGCAGTGGACAGGGTCAAGTAGAGACCCAGTACTTC	CASSGQGQVETQYF
TRBV7-6	TRBJ2-7	TRBD1	.	TGTGCCAGCAGCTTAGCGGAGGACAGGGGCTACGAGCAGTACTTC	CASSLAEDRGYEQYF
TRBV10-1	TRBJ2-5	.	.	TGCGCCAGCAGTGAGTCAAGAGTCCCCCAGTACTTC	CASSESRVPQYF
TRBV14	TRBJ2-1	.	.	TGTGCCAGCAGCCCAGACTTGGGTCGTGCAGGCGTAAGCTCCTACAATGAGCAGTTCTTC	CASSPDLGRAGVSSYNEQFF
TRBV7-2	TRBJ2-7	TRBD1	.	TGTGCCAGCAGCTTCTCCGGGACAGGGCAATACGAGCAGTACTTC	CASSFSGTGQYEQYF
TRBV5-4	TRBJ2-7	.	.	TGTGCCAGCAGCGTGGCCCTAGCGCTCAGCTCCTACGAGCAGTACTTC	CASSVALALSSYEQYF
TRBV28	TRBJ1-2	TRBD1	.	TGTGCCAGCATGGGTCCGGGACAGGAGTATGGCTACACCTTC	CASMGPGQEYGYTF
TRBV19	TRBJ2-4	TRBD1	.	TGTGCCAGTAGATTAGACAGGGCAACCAAAAACATTCAGTACTTC	CASRLDRATKNIQYF